Each of the 21 T cell receptor beta chains below was sequenced from the same sample in a study of T cell repertoires in cytomegalovirus infection. MiXCR, applied by TCRdb to the reads, yields one record per CDR3 protein. The repertoire includes tens of thousands of distinct CDR3 sequences, about a fifth of them detected once, and around 90% sits in the top ten. These receptors have no known antigen. The sequencing here drew on CD8+ T cells from cultured PBMCs, taken from culture after CMV antigen stimulation. The source is a human donor in good health (CMV status not recorded). Some clones in this sample may be carry-over from other donors' samples.

This clonotype was observed a handful of times. This rearrangement joins TRBV12-3 or TRBV12-4 to TRBJ2-7; maybe TRBD2 (6 bases). The CDR3 spans 14 residues. V lost 6 bases and J lost 6, with 18 bases in between. This chain's CDR3 is CASSPGVGAREQYF. CDR3 bases: TGTGCCAGCAGCCCGGGAGTAGGCGCTCGCGAGCAGTACTTC.

This clonotype was detected only a few times. The chain employs TRBV6-2 or TRBV6-3 and TRBJ1-2; D may be TRBD1 (5 bases). Germline loops: CDR1 MNHEY, CDR2 SVGEGT. Trimming stripped 2 bases from V and 8 bases from J, with 12 bases between. This CDR3 is 13 amino acids long. The CDR3 is CASSYGHRSGYTF. In DNA, the CDR3 is TGTGCCAGCAGTTACGGACATAGGAGCGGCTACACCTTC.

This rearrangement joins TRBV5-4 to TRBJ2-7; TRBD2 agrees at 7 bases. Germline V lookup: CDR1 SGHNT, CDR2 YYREEE (reference sequence). The CDR3 is made up of 15 amino acids. V lost 1 base to trimming and J lost 1 base; unmatched junction nucleotides: 5. The CDR3 DNA reads TGTGCCAGCAGCTTGAGGCGGGAGATTTCCTACGAGCAGTACTTC. This codes for CASSLRREISYEQYF.

This chain connects TRBV7-6 to TRBJ2-5; D is unclear. With 0 bases removed from V and 2 bases from J, the gap between germline ends came to 7 bases. From germline, CDR1 is SGHVS and CDR2 FNYEAQ. The CDR3 extends over 14 amino acids. In DNA, the CDR3 is TGTGCCAGCAGCTTAGCGACCCCTCAAGAGACCCAGTACTTC. It specifies CASSLATPQETQYF.

The chain combines TRBV20-1 with TRBJ2-2, with 13 bases fitting TRBD2. Germline V CDR1 and CDR2: DFQATT, SNEGSKA (reference sequence). V shed 6 bases, J shed 3 bases, and the junction held 10 bases outside the gene matches. The CDR3 runs to 17 residues. This CDR3 is CSARYILAGGDTGELFF. DNA for the CDR3: TGCAGTGCCCGATACATACTAGCGGGAGGGGACACCGGGGAGCTGTTTTTT.

The chain recombines TRBV7-2 with TRBJ2-5; TRBD2 matches 11 bases. V lost 7 bases, J lost 2 bases, and 9 bases stayed unmatched. CDR1 and CDR2 (germline): SGHTA, FQGNSA. This CDR3 comprises 16 residues. CDR3 nucleotides: TGTGCCAGCACCGTCCTACTAGCGGGGGTTCAAGAGACCCAGTACTTC. Its translation: CASTVLLAGVQETQYF. Together with reference TRBV7-2 and TRBJ2-5, the CDR3 gives the full variable domain: GAGVSQSPSNKVTEKGKDVELRCDPISGHTALYWYRQSLGQGLEFLIYFQGNSAPDKSGLPSDRFSAERTGGSVSTLTIQRTQQEDSAVYLCASTVLLAGVQETQYFGPGTRLLVL.

The table lists this clonotype with a few counts. V usage is TRBV6-6 and J usage is TRBJ2-5; D is unresolved. V lost 8 bases, J lost 3 bases, and 13 bases lay in between. Germline lookup yields CDR1 MNHNY and CDR2 SVGAGI (reference sequence). The CDR3 spans 13 residues. As DNA, the CDR3 is TGTGCCAGCGGTTCGGCTCTAAAAGAGACCCAGTACTTC. Its translation: CASGSALKETQYF.

In its sample, this clonotype was seen a few times. The chain is built from TRBV15 and TRBJ2-1; no clear D gene. This CDR3 is 14 amino acids long. Germline V gives CDR1 LNHNV, CDR2 YYDKDF (reference sequence). Trimming removed 5 bases at V and 5 bases at J, with 13 bases between. The CDR3 coding sequence is TGTGCCACCAGCCCAGGAGACTTCAACAATGAGCAGTTCTTC. Translating it yields CATSPGDFNNEQFF.

The genes are TRBV4-1 and TRBJ2-1; D gene uncertain. There are 12 residues in the CDR3. Trimming removed 5 bases at V and 3 bases at J, with 5 bases between. CDR1 is MGHRA, CDR2 YSYEKL, per germline. CDR3 in amino acids: CASSDDYNEQFF. Here the CDR3 DNA reads TGCGCCAGCAGCGACGACTACAATGAGCAGTTCTTC.

The chain joins TRBV27 to TRBJ1-2; perhaps TRBD1 as D (6 bases). Trimming removed 5 bases at V and 5 bases at J, with 15 bases between. Germline V gene lookup returns CDR1 MNHEY and CDR2 SMNVEV (reference sequence). CDR3 length: 14 amino acids. CDR3: CASSQGQKSYGYTF. The CDR3 DNA reads as TGTGCCAGCAGTCAAGGACAGAAATCGTATGGCTACACCTTC.

V and J are TRBV27 and TRBJ2-1, with TRBD1 matching 8 bases. The CDR3 loop spans 14 amino acids. J lost 2 bases, V lost 8 bases, and 5 bases had no gene match. CDR1 is MNHEY, CDR2 SMNVEV, per germline (reference sequence). CDR3 sequence reads: CASSTGGTYNEQFF. CDR3 bases: TGTGCCAGCTCTACAGGGGGGACCTACAATGAGCAGTTCTTC.

There are a few counts of this clonotype. The V and J genes are TRBV4-3 and TRBJ2-1; TRBD2 matches 10 bases. V shed 3 bases, J shed 4 bases, and the junction held 6 bases outside the gene matches. CDR1 is LGHNA and CDR2 is YSLEER in the germline V gene. The CDR3 is 16 residues long. In DNA form, the CDR3 reads TGCGCCAGCAGCCAGGCAACTAGCGGGGATTACAATGAGCAGTTCTTC. This codes for CASSQATSGDYNEQFF.

This clonotype has only a few counts. The chain has TRBV27 and TRBJ2-1, with D possibly being TRBD1 (6 bases). This CDR3 has 14 amino acids. Between the trimmed V and J ends, which lost 5 bases and 4 bases, there was a span of 12 bases. The germline V gene has CDR1 MNHEY and CDR2 SMNVEV (reference sequence). The CDR3 here is CASSLRGQYNEQFF. The CDR3 nucleotides read TGTGCCAGCAGTCTACGAGGACAGTACAATGAGCAGTTCTTC.

The V call is TRBV6-5, the J call TRBJ2-1; TRBD2 matches 8 bases. This CDR3 spans 17 amino acids. J gave up 5 bases and V 0 bases, and 9 bases lay outside the gene matches. Germline CDR1 reads MNHEY; CDR2 reads SVGAGI. This CDR3 reads CASSYSGTRPLDNEQFF. CDR3 bases: TGTGCCAGCAGTTACTCCGGGACTAGACCTCTTGACAATGAGCAGTTCTTC.

V gene TRBV28 combines with J gene TRBJ2-7; TRBD1 matches 10 bases. Unmatched junction bases numbered 3, after V lost 4 bases and J lost 3 bases. CDR3 size: 14 residues. CDR1 is MDHEN and CDR2 is SYDVKM in the germline V gene. DNA of the CDR3: TGTGCCAGCAGTTCGCGGACAGGGGGCTACGAGCAGTACTTC. Translation: CASSSRTGGYEQYF.

The chain joins TRBV6-1 to TRBJ2-7, with TRBD1 matching over 8 bases. This CDR3 has 15 amino acids. J was trimmed by 1 base and V by 6 bases; bases with no gene match: 8. Germline lookup yields CDR1 MNHNS and CDR2 SASEGT. CDR3 residues: CASSWGQGASYEQYF. CDR3 DNA: TGTGCCAGCAGCTGGGGGCAGGGGGCTTCCTACGAGCAGTACTTC.

The chain recombines TRBV28 with TRBJ1-3; the match to TRBD1 covers 7 bases. Trimming took 3 bases from V and 0 from J; bases not matched to a gene: 5. Germline V gives CDR1 MDHEN, CDR2 SYDVKM. CDR3 length: 16 amino acids. CDR3 residues: CASSLYRGSSGNTIYF. The CDR3 bases are TGTGCCAGCAGTTTGTACAGGGGAAGCTCTGGAAACACCATATATTTT.

This clonotype was counted between two and nine times. The chain couples TRBV20-1 to TRBJ2-3; weak D call: TRBD2 (6 bases). CDR1 is DFQATT, CDR2 SNEGSKA, per germline (reference sequence). The CDR3 is 14 residues long. CDR3 nucleotide sequence: TGCAGGACCCCTTTAGCGGACCTCATAGATACGCAGTATTTT. Residues: CRTPLADLIDTQYF.

This clonotype has a handful of counts. V usage is TRBV7-8 and J usage is TRBJ2-3; TRBD2 matches 11 bases. Germline values: CDR1 SGHVS, CDR2 FQNEAQ. This CDR3 comprises 16 residues. Germline trimming cut 2 bases from V and 3 bases from J; bases unmatched to any gene: 4. The CDR3 protein is CASSLIAGGVTDTQYF. The CDR3 bases are TGTGCCAGCAGCTTAATAGCGGGAGGGGTGACAGATACGCAGTATTTT.

This clonotype was seen a few times. V gene TRBV27 combines with J gene TRBJ1-4; 8 bases line up with TRBD1. J gave up 6 bases and V 8 bases, and 2 bases lay outside the gene matches. The CDR3 spans 12 residues. CDR1 and CDR2 (germline): MNHEY, SMNVEV (reference sequence). The DNA for the CDR3 is TGTGCCAGCTCAGGGGGCTATGAAAAACTGTTTTTT. It encodes CASSGGYEKLFF.

The gene calls are TRBV7-9 and TRBJ2-3, with TRBD2 identical over 11 bases. J lost 4 bases, V lost 4 bases, and 4 bases had no gene match. In germline, CDR1 is SEHNR, CDR2 FQNEAQ (reference sequence). The CDR3 spans 15 residues. Here the CDR3 DNA reads TGTGCCAGCAGCTCACTAGCGGGGGACCCAGATACGCAGTATTTT. As protein: CASSSLAGDPDTQYF.